This T cell receptor beta chain was recorded in a study of blood T cell repertoires in COVID-19. Looking at the study overall: COVID-19 samples collected from the United States, Italy and Spain covered acute and convalescent phases. PBMCs, B-cell-depleted T cells, or T cells were the source of the cDNA or gDNA that made up the material.

The CDR3 runs 17 residues. The V and J ends lost 4 bases and 0 bases respectively, with 13 bases between them. Per germline, CDR1 MGHRA and CDR2 YSYEKL. Per the original data handling: Reference gene primer amplification in the assay estimated nucleated cell counts. The protocol was immunoSEQ multiplex PCR, while the TCRdb copy is restricted to in-frame clones and leaves out a portion. The V and J calls and clone size were taken over from that table, and D and trimming were inferred from the DNA. The repertoire consists of some 44,000 clones, with over 80% occurring once and the leading ten covering around 11%.

The gene calls are TRBV4-1 and TRBJ2-6; D call uncertain. The clonotype was recovered from a human donor in a cohort sampled during active COVID-19. The specimen was peripheral blood. CDR3 region: CASSLLTLTSGANVLTF. The CDR3 coding sequence is TGCGCCAGCAGCCTCCTGACACTCACCTCTGGGGCCAACGTCCTGACTTTC.